A single T cell receptor (beta chain) is shown here with its context. Its specificity is unknown. The data are from a study of CXCR3-negative and CXCR3-positive naive CD8 T cells. General study points: Both naive subsets showed comparably high diversity, and memory CD8+ cells showed much lower diversity. Naive subsets did not differ in surface CD5, and TRB CDR3 properties served to infer TCR strength. In cryopreserved cells, CXCR3 expression partially decreased, and fresh PBMCs were used in most assays. CXCR3-negative naive cells had less hydrophobic TRB CDR3s than did CXCR3-positive naive cells.

UMI-tagged TRB cDNA libraries were built via 5' RACE. TCRdb reworked the 5' RACE reads into one entry per CDR3 protein, no DNA. The sample data list roughly 110,000 distinct CDR3 sequences. CDR1 MGHDK and CDR2 SYGVNS come from the germline V gene. There are 11 residues in the CDR3. The chain joins TRBV25-1 to TRBJ1-2. The receptor was isolated from a human donor in good health. Some clones in this sample may be carry-over from other donors' samples. Source material: naive CXCR3+ CD8+ T cells from blood. Subset specified: CD45RO-CCR7+CD27+CD95- naive CD8+ T cells expressing CXCR3 (TNR3+). The CDR3 loop reads CASSDPFGYTF.